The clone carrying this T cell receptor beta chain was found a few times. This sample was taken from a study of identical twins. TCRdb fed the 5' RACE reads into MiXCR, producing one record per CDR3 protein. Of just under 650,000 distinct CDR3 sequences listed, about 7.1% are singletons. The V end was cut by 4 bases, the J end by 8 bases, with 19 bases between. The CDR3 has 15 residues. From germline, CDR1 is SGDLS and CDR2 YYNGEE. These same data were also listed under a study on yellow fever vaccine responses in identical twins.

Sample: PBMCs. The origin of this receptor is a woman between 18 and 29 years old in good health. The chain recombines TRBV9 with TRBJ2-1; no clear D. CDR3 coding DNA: TGTGCCAGCAGCCCCTTGGGGATAAACGAGGATGAGCAGTTCTTC. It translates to CASSPLGINEDEQFF.